Ten or more counts support the clone carrying this T cell receptor (beta chain). The antigen is unknown. This CDR3 is built from 14 residues. Deletions cut 6 bases from V and 3 bases from J, with 15 bases between. Amplified TCR beta CDR3 regions derived from RNA transcripts. The TCR CDR3 first-round RT-PCR relied on the HTBI primer set. TCRdb used MiXCR to reprocess the multiplex PCR reads, holding one entry per CDR3 protein. Here the sample spans 650,000 to 850,000 distinct CDR3 sequences, 15% to 20% being singletons. The sample belongs to a study of T cells in Graves' hyperthyroidism and ophthalmopathy. Patients were excluded for uncontrolled infection, other autoimmune disease, pregnancy or lactation. The diagnostic basis comprised clinical symptoms, serum thyroxine and TRAb, thyroid ultrasound and orbital computed tomography. Study results and caveats: In validation, the model predicted ophthalmopathy. These predictions came a median about 6.5 months before onset. From stable hyperthyroidism, ophthalmopathy was set apart by a 13 V-J model.

Sequenced material: blood. The chain couples TRBV12-3 or TRBV12-4 to TRBJ2-7; D may correspond to TRBD1 or TRBD2 (5 bases each). The source of this sequence is a woman in her forties or fifties with Graves' hyperthyroidism that later progressed to Graves' ophthalmopathy. In DNA form, the CDR3 reads TGTGCCAGCAGCCTGGGGGACGGATACTACGAGCAGTACTTC. It codes for CASSLGDGYYEQYF.